This passage covers 20 T cell receptor beta chains from one sample sequenced in a study of cytomegalovirus exposure and HLA in healthy donors (dated by TCRdb to the late 2010s). Libraries were built with the immunoSEQ multiplex PCR assay. For the multiplex PCR, a mixture combining 60 forward primers for TCR Vbeta segments and 13 reverse primers for TCR Jbeta segments was used. TCRdb limited this immuneACCESS table to in-frame rearrangements with V and J called. A share of clones is missing; checked studies link under half to unresolved V genes, and the rest is unexplained. The table for this sample lists 70,000 or so clones. The ten biggest clones cover 2.5% to 3% of the sample. The sequencing sample was made of PBMCs. The receptors derive from a man aged 35 to 55 in good health and CMV-seronegative.

The chain uses TRBV2 and TRBJ2-5, with 8 bases fitting TRBD2. Per germline, CDR1 SNHLY and CDR2 FYNNEI. The CDR3 sequence is 15 residues long. The V segment lost 8 bases and the J segment 2 bases; nucleotides outside the gene matches: 10. CDR3: CASSGPRGVQETQYF. The CDR3 bases are TGTGCCAGCTCCGGTCCGCGGGGGGTACAAGAGACCCAGTACTTC. The full variable domain, its missing parts supplied by reference TRBV2 and TRBJ2-5, is EPEVTQTPSHQVTQMGQEVILRCVPISNHLYFYWYRQILGQKVEFLVSFYNNEISEKSEIFDDQFSVERPDGSNFTLKIRSTKLEDSAMYFCASSGPRGVQETQYFGPGTRLLVL.

This sequence joins TRBV19 and TRBJ1-4; maybe TRBD1 (6 bases). This CDR3 has 13 residues. V shed 3 bases and J shed 10 bases, with 12 bases lying between them. CDR1 and CDR2 from the germline V gene are LNHDA and SQIVND (reference sequence). CDR3 DNA: TGTGCCAGTAGTATCGTCCAGGGGAGAAAACTGTTTTTT. Its protein is CASSIVQGRKLFF.

This chain links TRBV19 with TRBJ1-1; TRBD1 aligns across 9 bases. The CDR3 runs 12 residues. Germline CDR1 and CDR2: LNHDA and SQIVND (reference sequence). V lost 6 bases and J lost 5; bases outside the gene matches: 1. The CDR3 DNA sequence: TGTGCCAGTAGGACAGGGGGGACTGAAGCTTTCTTT. Amino acids: CASRTGGTEAFF.

This chain uses TRBV30 with TRBJ1-6; D might be TRBD1 (6 bases). Germline V CDR1 and CDR2: GTSNPN, SVGIG (reference sequence). V was clipped by 2 bases and J by 0 bases, with 23 bases between them. The CDR3 has 20 amino acids. CDR3 amino acids: CAWSPNPMTGRSSYNSPLHF. CDR3 bases: TGTGCCTGGAGTCCTAATCCTATGACAGGACGAAGCTCCTATAATTCACCCCTCCACTTT. Variable domain in full (rest from reference TRBV30 and TRBJ1-6): SQTIHQWPATLVQPVGSPLSLECTVEGTSNPNLYWYRQAAGRGLQLLFYSVGIGQISSEVPQNLSASRPQDRQFILSSKKLLLSDSGFYLCAWSPNPMTGRSSYNSPLHFGNGTRLTVT.

CDR3 region: CASSFGRDTEAFF. The CDR3 DNA reads TGTGCCAGCAGCTTCGGCCGGGACACTGAAGCTTTCTTT. V is TRBV7-8 and J is TRBJ1-1; no clear D gene. Looked up from germline, CDR1 is SGHVS and CDR2 is FQNEAQ. Trimming took 3 bases from V and 3 from J, leaving 8 bases between them. There are 13 residues in the CDR3.

The rearrangement links TRBV7-9 to TRBJ1-5; 10 bases align to TRBD1. CDR3 length: 14 amino acids. The V segment lost 6 bases and the J segment 5 bases; nucleotides outside the gene matches: 4. The germline V gene encodes CDR1 SEHNR and CDR2 FQNEAQ (reference sequence). In nucleotides, the CDR3 is TGTGCCAGCAGTGGGACAGGGGTTTATCAGCCCCAGCATTTT. Translating it yields CASSGTGVYQPQHF.

V and J are TRBV19 and TRBJ1-1; TRBD1 matches 9 bases. Germline V CDR1 and CDR2: LNHDA, SQIVND (reference sequence). CDR3 length: 15 residues. V lost 4 bases and J lost 5; bases outside the gene matches: 8. The CDR3 DNA reads TGTGCCAGTAGTACGGGGACAGGGCGGGGGACTGAAGCTTTCTTT. Amino acid sequence: CASSTGTGRGTEAFF.

The genes are TRBV30 and TRBJ1-4; D remains ambiguous. This CDR3 has 13 residues. The V gene lost 2 bases and the J gene lost 4 bases, with 8 bases spanning the gap. Germline V gene lookup returns CDR1 GTSNPN and CDR2 SVGIG (reference sequence). The DNA for the CDR3 is TGTGCCTGGAGTCCCGACATTAATGAAAAACTGTTTTTT. As protein: CAWSPDINEKLFF.

The J gene is TRBJ2-6, the V gene TRBV5-5; no definite D call. Trimming took 4 bases from V and 5 from J, leaving 7 bases between them. The CDR3 length is 13 residues. Germline V gene data show CDR1 as SGHKS and CDR2 as YYEKEE (reference sequence). The CDR3 region is CASSPYWANVLTF. The DNA for the CDR3 is TGTGCCAGCAGCCCTTACTGGGCCAACGTCCTGACTTTC. Full variable domain (remainder filled in from reference TRBV5-5 and TRBJ2-6): DAGVTQSPTHLIKTRGQQVTLRCSPISGHKSVSWYQQVLGQGPQFIFQYYEKEERGRGNFPDRFSARQFPNYSSELNVNALLLGDSALYLCASSPYWANVLTFGAGSRLTVL.

This rearrangement joins TRBV2 to TRBJ1-2; 9 nucleotides agree with TRBD1. Germline values: CDR1 SNHLY, CDR2 FYNNEI. The CDR3 sequence is 12 residues long. The V segment lost 11 bases and the J segment 7 bases; nucleotides outside the gene matches: 8. CDR3 DNA sequence: TGTGCCTCACACAGGGGGCGGCTTGGCTACACCTTC. This translates into CASHRGRLGYTF.

The rearrangement uses TRBV25-1 and TRBJ1-2; D is undetermined. Germline V gene lookup returns CDR1 MGHDK and CDR2 SYGVNS. V was clipped by 5 bases and J by 5 bases, with 9 bases between them. This CDR3 spans 12 amino acids. This CDR3 reads CASSLDWYGYTF. The CDR3 DNA follows: TGTGCCAGCAGTCTAGACTGGTATGGCTACACCTTC.

The chain recombines TRBV18 with TRBJ2-6, with TRBD1 identical over 8 bases. The germline V gene has CDR1 KGHSH and CDR2 LQKENI. The CDR3 totals 16 residues. V dropped 4 bases and J dropped 1; count of bases not matched to a gene: 3. CDR3 bases: TGTGCCAGCTCACGCGACAGGGGTTCTGGGGCCAACGTCCTGACTTTC. Its translation is CASSRDRGSGANVLTF. Full variable domain (outside the CDR3, taken from reference TRBV18 and TRBJ2-6): NAGVMQNPRHLVRRRGQEARLRCSPMKGHSHVYWYRQLPEEGLKFMVYLQKENIIDESGMPKERFSAEFPKEGPSILRIQQVVRGDSAAYFCASSRDRGSGANVLTFGAGSRLTVL.

The J gene is TRBJ2-3, the V gene TRBV6-1, with 9 bases that match TRBD2. The junction had 9 bases not matched to a gene; V was cut back by 4 bases and J by 7 bases. The CDR3 consists of 15 residues. Germline V gives CDR1 MNHNS, CDR2 SASEGT. The CDR3 spells CASSVGGGAGNTQYF. The CDR3 DNA reads TGTGCCAGCAGTGTTGGCGGGGGGGCGGGAAATACGCAGTATTTT.

V and J are TRBV5-1 and TRBJ1-6, with TRBD1 as a possible D gene (5 bases). The length of the CDR3 is 15 residues. Per the germline V gene, CDR1 is SGHRS and CDR2 is YFSETQ. The V gene lost 4 bases and the J gene lost 7 bases, with 15 bases spanning the gap. DNA for the CDR3: TGCGCCAGCAGCCGGGCGGGGCCGAGGAATTCACCCCTCCACTTT. Protein product: CASSRAGPRNSPLHF.

The chain links TRBV27 to TRBJ1-2; TRBD1 matches at 8 bases. The CDR3 length is 14 residues. The V and J ends lost 2 bases and 2 bases, in that order; junction bases with no gene match: 1. CDR1 MNHEY and CDR2 SMNVEV come from the germline V gene (reference sequence). CDR3 region: CASSLQGANYGYTF. The CDR3 nucleotides are TGTGCCAGCAGTTTACAGGGGGCGAACTATGGCTACACCTTC.

The chain links TRBV18 to TRBJ1-4, with D possibly matching TRBD1 (5 bases). This CDR3 has 15 residues. Germline V gives CDR1 KGHSH, CDR2 LQKENI. Trimming took off 0 bases at V and 1 base at J, with 6 bases between the two ends. The CDR3 DNA reads TGTGCCAGCTCACCACCCGACAGAACTAATGAAAAACTGTTTTTT. Protein product: CASSPPDRTNEKLFF.

The V gene is TRBV5-1, the J gene TRBJ2-1, with unresolved D. V was trimmed by 0 bases and J by 9 bases, leaving 13 bases between them. Germline lookup yields CDR1 SGHRS and CDR2 YFSETQ. The CDR3 runs to 14 residues. The CDR3 loop reads CASSLEATTGEQFF. For the CDR3, the DNA is TGCGCCAGCAGCTTGGAGGCCACTACGGGTGAGCAGTTCTTC.

The CDR3 protein is CASSQDEGAFDQPQHF. CDR3 in DNA: TGCGCCAGCAGCCAAGATGAGGGGGCATTCGATCAGCCCCAGCATTTT. J is TRBJ1-5 and V is TRBV4-1; TRBD1 agrees at 7 bases. The junction had 7 bases not matched to a gene; V was cut back by 0 bases and J by 5 bases. Germline lookup yields CDR1 MGHRA and CDR2 YSYEKL. The CDR3 consists of 16 residues.

The chain has TRBV30 and TRBJ1-3; 9 nucleotides line up with TRBD1. J was trimmed by 4 bases and V by 5 bases; bases with no gene match: 6. Germline V gene sequence: CDR1 GTSNPN, CDR2 SVGIG (reference sequence). The CDR3 contains 14 residues. CDR3 coding DNA: TGTGCCTGGGGCACAGGGGGCGCAGGAAACACCATATATTTT. This codes for CAWGTGGAGNTIYF.

The chain employs TRBV6-5 and TRBJ1-6; D remains ambiguous. The ends were cut back, 2 bases at V and 12 bases at J, with 8 bases in the middle. Germline loops: CDR1 MNHEY, CDR2 SVGAGI. This CDR3 has 12 residues. This CDR3 is CASSYGEGPLHF. Here the CDR3 DNA reads TGTGCCAGCAGTTACGGCGAGGGACCCCTCCACTTT.